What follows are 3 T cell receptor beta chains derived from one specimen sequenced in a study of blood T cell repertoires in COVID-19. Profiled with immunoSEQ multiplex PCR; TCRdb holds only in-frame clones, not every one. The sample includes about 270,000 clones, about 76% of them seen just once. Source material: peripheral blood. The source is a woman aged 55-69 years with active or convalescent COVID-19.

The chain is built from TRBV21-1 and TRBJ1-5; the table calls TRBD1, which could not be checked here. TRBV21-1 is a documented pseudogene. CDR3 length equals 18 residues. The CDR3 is CASSNPITGEPSNQPQHF. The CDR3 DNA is TGTGCCAGCAGCAACCCGATTACAGGGGAACCTAGCAATCAGCCCCAGCATTTT.

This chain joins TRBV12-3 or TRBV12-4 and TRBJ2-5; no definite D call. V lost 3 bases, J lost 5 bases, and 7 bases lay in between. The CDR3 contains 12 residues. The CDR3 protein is CASSFSRETQYF. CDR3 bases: TGTGCCAGCAGTTTTTCGCGGGAGACCCAGTACTTC.

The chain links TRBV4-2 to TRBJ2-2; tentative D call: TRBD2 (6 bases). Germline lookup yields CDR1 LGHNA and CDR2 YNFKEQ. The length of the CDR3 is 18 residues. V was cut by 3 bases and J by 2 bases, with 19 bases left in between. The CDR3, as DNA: TGTGCCAGCAGCCAGAATCCCCCCGGGACTGGTAACACCGGGGAGCTGTTTTTT. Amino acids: CASSQNPPGTGNTGELFF.